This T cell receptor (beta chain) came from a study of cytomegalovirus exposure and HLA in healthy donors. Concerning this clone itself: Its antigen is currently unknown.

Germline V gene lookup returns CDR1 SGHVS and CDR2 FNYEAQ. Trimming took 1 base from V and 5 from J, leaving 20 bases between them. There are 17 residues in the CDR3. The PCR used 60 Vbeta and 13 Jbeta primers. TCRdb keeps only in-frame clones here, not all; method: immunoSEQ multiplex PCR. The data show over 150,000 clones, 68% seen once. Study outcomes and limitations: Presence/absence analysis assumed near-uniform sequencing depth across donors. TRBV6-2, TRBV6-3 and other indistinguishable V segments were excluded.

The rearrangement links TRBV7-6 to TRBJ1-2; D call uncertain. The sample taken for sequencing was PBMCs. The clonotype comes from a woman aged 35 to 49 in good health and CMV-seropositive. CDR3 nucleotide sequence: TGTGCCAGCAGCTTAGAGCCGGGGAGGGAAGGTGGATATGGCTACACCTTC. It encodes CASSLEPGREGGYGYTF.